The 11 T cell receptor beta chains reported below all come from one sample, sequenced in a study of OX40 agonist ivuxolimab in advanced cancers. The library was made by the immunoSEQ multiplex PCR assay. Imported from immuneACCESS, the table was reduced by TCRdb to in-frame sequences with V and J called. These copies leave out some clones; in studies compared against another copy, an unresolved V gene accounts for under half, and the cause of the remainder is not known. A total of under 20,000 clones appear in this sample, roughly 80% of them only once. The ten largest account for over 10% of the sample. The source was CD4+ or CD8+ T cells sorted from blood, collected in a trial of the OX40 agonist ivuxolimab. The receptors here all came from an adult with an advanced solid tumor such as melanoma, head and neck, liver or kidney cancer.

CDR3 amino acids: CASSLEMGGAYEQYF. The DNA for the CDR3 is TGTGCCAGCAGCTTAGAGATGGGGGGAGCCTACGAGCAGTACTTC. The rearrangement uses TRBV11-2 and TRBJ2-7; maybe TRBD2 (6 bases). CDR1 and CDR2 from the germline V gene are SGHAT and FQNNGV. The CDR3 covers 15 residues. V lost 0 bases and J lost 2, with 11 bases in between.

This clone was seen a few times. CDR3 sequence (DNA): TGTGCCAGCAGCTTCTCTGGACAGGGATTGACCTACGAGCAGTACTTC. Protein: CASSFSGQGLTYEQYF. The chain links TRBV7-2 to TRBJ2-7, with TRBD1 matching over 8 bases. V dropped 3 bases and J dropped 2; count of bases not matched to a gene: 9. This CDR3 has 16 residues. Germline CDR1 and CDR2: SGHTA and FQGNSA. Filled out from reference TRBV7-2 and TRBJ2-7, the complete variable domain reads GAGVSQSPSNKVTEKGKDVELRCDPISGHTALYWYRQSLGQGLEFLIYFQGNSAPDKSGLPSDRFSAERTGGSVSTLTIQRTQQEDSAVYLCASSFSGQGLTYEQYFGPGTRLTVT.

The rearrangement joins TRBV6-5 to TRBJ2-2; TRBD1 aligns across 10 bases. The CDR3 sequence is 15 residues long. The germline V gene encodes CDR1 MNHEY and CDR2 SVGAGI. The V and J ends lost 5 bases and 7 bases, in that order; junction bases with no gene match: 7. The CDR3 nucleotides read TGTGCCAGCAGTAGGTGGACAGGGGGTCACGGGGAGCTGTTTTTT. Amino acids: CASSRWTGGHGELFF.

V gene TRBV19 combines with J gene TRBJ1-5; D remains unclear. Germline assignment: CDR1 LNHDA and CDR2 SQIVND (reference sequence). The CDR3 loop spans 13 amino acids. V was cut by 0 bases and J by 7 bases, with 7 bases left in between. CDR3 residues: CASSIESKQPQHF. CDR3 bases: TGTGCCAGTAGTATAGAGTCTAAGCAGCCCCAGCATTTT.

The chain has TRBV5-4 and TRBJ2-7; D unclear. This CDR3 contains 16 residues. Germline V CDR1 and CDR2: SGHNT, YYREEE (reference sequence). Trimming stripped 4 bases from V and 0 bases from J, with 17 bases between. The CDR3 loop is CASSQSQVTSSYEQYF. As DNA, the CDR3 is TGTGCCAGCAGCCAATCCCAGGTCACGAGCTCCTACGAGCAGTACTTC.

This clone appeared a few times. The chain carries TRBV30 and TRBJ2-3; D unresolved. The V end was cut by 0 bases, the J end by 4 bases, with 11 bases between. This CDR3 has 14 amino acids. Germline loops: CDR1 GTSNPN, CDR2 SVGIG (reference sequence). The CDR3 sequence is CAWSVKASADTQYF. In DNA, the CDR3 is TGTGCCTGGAGTGTCAAGGCCAGCGCAGATACGCAGTATTTT.

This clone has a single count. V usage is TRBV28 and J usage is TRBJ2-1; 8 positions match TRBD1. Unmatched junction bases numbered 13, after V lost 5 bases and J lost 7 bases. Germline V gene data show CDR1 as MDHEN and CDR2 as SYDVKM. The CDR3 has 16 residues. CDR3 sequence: CASSAYGTGLGNEQFF. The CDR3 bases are TGTGCCAGCAGTGCATACGGGACAGGCCTTGGGAATGAGCAGTTCTTC.

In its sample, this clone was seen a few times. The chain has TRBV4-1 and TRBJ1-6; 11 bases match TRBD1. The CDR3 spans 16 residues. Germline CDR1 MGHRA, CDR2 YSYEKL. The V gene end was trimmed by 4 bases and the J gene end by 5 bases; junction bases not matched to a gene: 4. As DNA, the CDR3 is TGCGCCAGCAGCCGGGGACAGGGGGTGAATAATTCACCCCTCCACTTT. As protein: CASSRGQGVNNSPLHF.

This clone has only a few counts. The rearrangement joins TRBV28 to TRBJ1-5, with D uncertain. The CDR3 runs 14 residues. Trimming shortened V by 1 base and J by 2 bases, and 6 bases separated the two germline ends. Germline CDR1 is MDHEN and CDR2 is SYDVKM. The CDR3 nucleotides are TGTGCCAGCAGTTTATCCCGGGGCAATCAGCCCCAGCATTTT. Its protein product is CASSLSRGNQPQHF.

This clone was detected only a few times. The CDR3 reads CATSRGSGGEQFF. The CDR3 DNA is TGTGCCACCAGCAGGGGGTCTGGGGGCGAGCAGTTCTTC. The chain uses TRBV15 and TRBJ2-1, with D possibly TRBD1 on 6 matching bases. The CDR3 length is 13 residues. With 3 bases removed from V and 10 bases from J, the gap between germline ends came to 13 bases. CDR1 is LNHNV, CDR2 YYDKDF, per germline (reference sequence).

The CDR3 loop is CASSPRDRAVDTQYF. The CDR3 DNA is TGTGCCAGTAGTCCCAGGGACAGGGCGGTAGATACGCAGTATTTT. The chain uses TRBV19 and TRBJ2-3, with 9 bases aligning to TRBD1. The trim removed 5 bases at V and 5 bases at J, leaving 8 bases unmatched. The CDR3 runs to 15 residues. In germline, CDR1 is LNHDA, CDR2 SQIVND (reference sequence).